Below, one T cell receptor (beta chain) is given with its context. The J segment lost 1 base and the V segment lost 5 bases, leaving 3 bases of the junction unmatched. Germline V gene sequence: CDR1 MDHEN, CDR2 SYDVKM. The CDR3 spans 14 residues. This specimen comes from a study of T-cell reconstitution after alpha-beta-depleted transplantation in children. Using unique molecular identifiers, the investigators prepared the TCRbeta library. MiXCR was run by TCRdb on the PCR reads, yielding one entry per CDR3 protein. The sample has approximately 350,000 distinct CDR3 sequences, 10% to 13% seen once. This TCR was sampled from a human donor who donated a stem cell graft to a child with acute lymphoblastic leukemia. V gene TRBV28 combines with J gene TRBJ1-1; 8 nucleotides align to TRBD1. The sample consisted of PBMCs from the stem cell graft donor, taken from the stem cell graft. CDR3 sequence (DNA): TGTGCCAGCAGTGGGGGGACAGGGAACACTGAAGCTTTCTTT. Translation: CASSGGTGNTEAFF.